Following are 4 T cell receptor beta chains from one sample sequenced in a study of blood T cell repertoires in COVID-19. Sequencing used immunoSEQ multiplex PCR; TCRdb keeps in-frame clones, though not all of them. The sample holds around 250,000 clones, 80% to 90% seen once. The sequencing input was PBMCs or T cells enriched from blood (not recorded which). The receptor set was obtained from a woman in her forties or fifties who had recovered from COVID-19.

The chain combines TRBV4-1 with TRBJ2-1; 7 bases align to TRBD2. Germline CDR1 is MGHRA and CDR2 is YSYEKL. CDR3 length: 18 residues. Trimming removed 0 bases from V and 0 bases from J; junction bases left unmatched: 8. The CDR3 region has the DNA TGCGCCAGCAGCCAAGATAGGGAGCTAGCGGTCTCCTACAATGAGCAGTTCTTC. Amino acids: CASSQDRELAVSYNEQFF.

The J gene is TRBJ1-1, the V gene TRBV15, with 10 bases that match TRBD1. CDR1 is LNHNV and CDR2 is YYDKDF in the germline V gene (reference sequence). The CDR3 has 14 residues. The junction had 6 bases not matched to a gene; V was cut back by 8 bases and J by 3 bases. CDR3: CATDSGTGDTEAFF. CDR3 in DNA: TGTGCCACCGACTCCGGGACAGGGGACACTGAAGCTTTCTTT.

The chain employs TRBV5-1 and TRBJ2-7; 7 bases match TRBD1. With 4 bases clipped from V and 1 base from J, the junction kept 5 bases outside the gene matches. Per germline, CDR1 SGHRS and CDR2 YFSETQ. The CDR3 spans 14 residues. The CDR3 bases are TGCGCCAGCAGCCCCACAGGGGATTCCTACGAGCAGTACTTC. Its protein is CASSPTGDSYEQYF.

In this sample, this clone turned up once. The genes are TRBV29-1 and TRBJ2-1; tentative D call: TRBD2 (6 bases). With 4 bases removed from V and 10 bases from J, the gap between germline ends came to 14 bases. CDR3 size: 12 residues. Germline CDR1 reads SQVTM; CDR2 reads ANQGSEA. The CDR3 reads CSVGLGPTEQFF. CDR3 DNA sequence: TGCAGCGTTGGACTAGGTCCCACCGAGCAGTTCTTC.